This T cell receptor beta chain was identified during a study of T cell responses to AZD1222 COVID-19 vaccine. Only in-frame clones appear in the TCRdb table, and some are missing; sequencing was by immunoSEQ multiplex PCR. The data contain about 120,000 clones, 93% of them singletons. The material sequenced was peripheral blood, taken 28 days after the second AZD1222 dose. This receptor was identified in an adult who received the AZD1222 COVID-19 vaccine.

The CDR3, as DNA: TGTGCCAGCTCACCAACTTCAGGGGGCGGGGAGACCCAGTACTTC. As protein: CASSPTSGGGETQYF. This chain joins TRBV18 and TRBJ2-5, with 8 bases lining up with TRBD1. Germline trimming cut 2 bases from V and 5 bases from J; bases unmatched to any gene: 7. CDR1 and CDR2 from the germline V gene are KGHSH and LQKENI. The CDR3 has 15 amino acids.